Listed below are T cell receptor beta chains from one sample, sequenced in a study of glioma-infiltrating T cells after dendritic cell vaccination. Clones were read by immunoSEQ multiplex PCR, and TCRdb kept only the in-frame ones, dropping some. Among approximately 100,000 clones listed, approximately 80% were seen once. Sequencing was performed on blood, taken before dendritic cell vaccination. The receptors shown here come from a human donor with glioblastoma. The CDR3 runs from the conserved cysteine through the conserved F or W. Not every row has a clone size; where given, it reads once, few, many or a size class.

J gene	V gene	clone size	CDR3 protein
TRBJ2-1	TRBV30	.	CAWTGISDRNEQFF
TRBJ2-3	TRBV19	.	CASSATSGGAHTQYF
TRBJ1-2	TRBV4-1	.	CASSQGGRAGYTF
TRBJ1-3	TRBV5-1	.	CASSLAGGLSGNTIYF
TRBJ1-2	TRBV5-5	.	CASSLLGQGDYGYTF
TRBJ2-7	TRBV19	.	CASSIDTRLAGDRTYEQYF
TRBJ2-4	TRBV5-1	.	CASSPGRASKNIQYF
TRBJ2-5	TRBV5-1	.	CASSLAGSETQYF
TRBJ2-4	TRBV7-2	.	CASSLGDTLAKNIQYF
TRBJ1-1	TRBV30	.	CAWSQRTYRFAFF
TRBJ1-2	TRBV19	.	CASSRDKGYGYTF
TRBJ2-5	TRBV7-6	.	CASSLVTSGQETQYF
TRBJ1-2	TRBV19	.	CASAERGDYGYTF
TRBJ2-7	TRBV4-2	.	CASSQGAPASYEQYF
TRBJ1-5	TRBV30	few	CASKGTGDQPQHF
TRBJ2-1	TRBV29-1	.	CSVGGLASLNEQFF
TRBJ1-1	TRBV6-1	.	CASSELPGQRVTEAFF
TRBJ1-5	TRBV6-6	.	CASRPTGEAQPQHF
TRBJ1-4	TRBV5-1	.	CASSSDRFNEKLFF
TRBJ1-2	TRBV19	.	CASSIEQGTAEGYTF
TRBJ1-1	TRBV6-5	.	CASSYSGQGYTEAFF
TRBJ2-7	TRBV13	.	CASSLLGVYEQYF
TRBJ2-5	TRBV6-6	.	CASSYSGPRPEETQYF
TRBJ2-5	TRBV11-3	.	CASSTRTIQETQYF
TRBJ2-3	TRBV27	once	CASSLRAGGAPFTDTQYF